This record looks at one TCR beta chain sequence and its context. Its antigen is unknown. Investigators divided CD4+ cells into CD45RA+ naive and CD45RA-negative memory subsets. The CDR3 runs 15 residues. The data derive from a study of shared clonotypes between healthy human individuals. Genomic DNA per cell subset filled all wells of several immunoSEQ plates. Profiling relied on immunoSEQ multiplex PCR, and the TCRdb table lists in-frame clones only, not all of them. The sample lists millions of clones; 95% were seen once. Study-level results: Generally, naive subsets came out with larger estimated richness than memory subsets.

The sequenced sample was naive CD4+ T cells sorted from blood. The subset: CD45RA+ positively selected. The rearrangement links TRBV21-1 to TRBJ2-7. TRBV21-1 is termed a pseudogene. This clonotype was obtained from a man in his late teens or twenties in good health. The CDR3 DNA is TGTGCCAGCAGCAAAGGTTTGGAGCCCCTGGACGAACAGTACTTC. It is translated as CASSKGLEPLDEQYF.